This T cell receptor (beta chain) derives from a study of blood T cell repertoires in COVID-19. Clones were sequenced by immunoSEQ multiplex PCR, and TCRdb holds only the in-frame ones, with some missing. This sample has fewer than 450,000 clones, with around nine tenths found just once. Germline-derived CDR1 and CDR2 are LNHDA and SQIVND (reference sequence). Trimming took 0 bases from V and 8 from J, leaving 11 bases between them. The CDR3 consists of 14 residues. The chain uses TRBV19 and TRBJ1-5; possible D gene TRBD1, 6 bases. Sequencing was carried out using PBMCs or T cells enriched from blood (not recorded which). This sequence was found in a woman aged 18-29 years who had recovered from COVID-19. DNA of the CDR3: TGTGCCAGTAGTATAGACACAGGGACGGAGCCCCAGCATTTT. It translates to CASSIDTGTEPQHF.